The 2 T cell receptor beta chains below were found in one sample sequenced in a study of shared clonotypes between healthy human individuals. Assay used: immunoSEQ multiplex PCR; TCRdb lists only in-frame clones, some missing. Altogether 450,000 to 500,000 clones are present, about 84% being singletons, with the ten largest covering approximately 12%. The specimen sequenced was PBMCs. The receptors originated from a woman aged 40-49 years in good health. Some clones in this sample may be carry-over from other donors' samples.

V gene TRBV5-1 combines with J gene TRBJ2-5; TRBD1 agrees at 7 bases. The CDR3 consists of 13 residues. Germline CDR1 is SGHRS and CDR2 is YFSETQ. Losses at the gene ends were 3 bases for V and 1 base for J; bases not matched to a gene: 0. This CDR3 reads CASSWDSQETQYF. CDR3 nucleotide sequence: TGCGCCAGCAGCTGGGACAGCCAAGAGACCCAGTACTTC.

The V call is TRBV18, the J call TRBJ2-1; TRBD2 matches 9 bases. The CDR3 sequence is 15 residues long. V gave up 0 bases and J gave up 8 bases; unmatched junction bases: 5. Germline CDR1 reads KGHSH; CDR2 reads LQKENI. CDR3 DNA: TGTGCCAGCTCACCACCAGCTAGCGGGAAGTATGAGCAGTTCTTC. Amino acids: CASSPPASGKYEQFF. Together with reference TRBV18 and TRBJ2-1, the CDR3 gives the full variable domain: NAGVMQNPRHLVRRRGQEARLRCSPMKGHSHVYWYRQLPEEGLKFMVYLQKENIIDESGMPKERFSAEFPKEGPSILRIQQVVRGDSAAYFCASSPPASGKYEQFFGPGTRLTVL.